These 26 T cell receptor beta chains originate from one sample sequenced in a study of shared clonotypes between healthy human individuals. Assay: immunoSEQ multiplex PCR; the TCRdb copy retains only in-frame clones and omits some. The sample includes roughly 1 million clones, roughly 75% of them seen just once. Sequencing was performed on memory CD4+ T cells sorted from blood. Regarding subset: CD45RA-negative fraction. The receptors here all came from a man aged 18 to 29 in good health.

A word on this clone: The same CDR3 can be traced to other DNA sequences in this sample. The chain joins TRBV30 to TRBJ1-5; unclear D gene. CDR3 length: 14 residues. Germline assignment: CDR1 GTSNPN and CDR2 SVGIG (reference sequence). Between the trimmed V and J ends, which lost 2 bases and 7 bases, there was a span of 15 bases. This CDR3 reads CAWSPVPSGQPQHF. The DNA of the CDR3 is TGTGCCTGGAGTCCTGTCCCCTCGGGGCAGCCCCAGCATTTT.

The chain's CDR3 is CASSETRARDTQYF. The CDR3 DNA reads as TGCGCCAGCAGTGAGACCAGGGCTAGAGATACGCAGTATTTT. This chain links TRBV10-1 with TRBJ2-3, with a weak D call TRBD1 (5 bases). V dropped 2 bases and J dropped 5 bases, with 11 bases sitting between them. CDR3 size: 14 residues. Germline CDR1 is WNHNN and CDR2 is SYGVQD (reference sequence).

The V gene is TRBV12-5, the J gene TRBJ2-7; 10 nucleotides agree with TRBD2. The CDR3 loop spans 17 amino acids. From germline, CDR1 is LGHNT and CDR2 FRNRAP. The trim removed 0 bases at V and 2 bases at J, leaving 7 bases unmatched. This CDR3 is CASGLVATSGAPYEQYF. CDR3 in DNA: TGTGCTAGTGGTTTGGTAGCAACTAGCGGGGCACCCTACGAGCAGTACTTC.

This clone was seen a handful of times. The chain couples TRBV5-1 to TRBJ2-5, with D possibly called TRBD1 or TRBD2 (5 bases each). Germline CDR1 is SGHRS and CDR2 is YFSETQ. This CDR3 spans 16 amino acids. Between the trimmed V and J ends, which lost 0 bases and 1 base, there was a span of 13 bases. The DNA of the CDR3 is TGCGCCAGCAGCTTGGAGGGACCGACCGCCCAAGAGACCCAGTACTTC. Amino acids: CASSLEGPTAQETQYF. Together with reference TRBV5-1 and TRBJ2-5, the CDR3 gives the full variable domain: KAGVTQTPRYLIKTRGQQVTLSCSPISGHRSVSWYQQTPGQGLQFLFEYFSETQRNKGNFPGRFSGRQFSNSRSEMNVSTLELGDSALYLCASSLEGPTAQETQYFGPGTRLLVL.

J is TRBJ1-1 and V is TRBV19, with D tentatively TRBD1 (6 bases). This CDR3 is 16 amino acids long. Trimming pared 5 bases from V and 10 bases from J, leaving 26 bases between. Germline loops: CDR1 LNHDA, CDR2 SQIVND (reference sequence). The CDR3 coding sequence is TGTGCCAGTAGTCGTGAACCTTATGCGGGGGGGCGAGGAGCTTTCTTT. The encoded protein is CASSREPYAGGRGAFF.

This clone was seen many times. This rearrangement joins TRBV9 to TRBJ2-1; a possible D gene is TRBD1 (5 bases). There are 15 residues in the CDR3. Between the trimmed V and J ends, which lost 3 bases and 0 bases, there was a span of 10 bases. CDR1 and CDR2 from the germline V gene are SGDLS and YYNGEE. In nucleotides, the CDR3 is TGTGCCAGCAGCGAAGGGGTCAGCTCCTACAATGAGCAGTTCTTC. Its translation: CASSEGVSSYNEQFF.

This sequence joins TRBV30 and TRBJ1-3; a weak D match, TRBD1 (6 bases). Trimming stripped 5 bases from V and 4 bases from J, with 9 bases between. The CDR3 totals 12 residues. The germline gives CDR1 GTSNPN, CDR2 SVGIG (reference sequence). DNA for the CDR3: TGTGCCTGGGATGGACAGGGAAACACCATATATTTT. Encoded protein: CAWDGQGNTIYF.

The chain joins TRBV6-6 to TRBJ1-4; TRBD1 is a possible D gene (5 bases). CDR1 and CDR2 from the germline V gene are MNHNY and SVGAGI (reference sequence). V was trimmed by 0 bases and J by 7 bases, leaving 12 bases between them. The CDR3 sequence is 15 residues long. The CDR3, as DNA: TGTGCCAGCAGTTACTCGATTGGGGGACCTGAAAAACTGTTTTTT. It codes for CASSYSIGGPEKLFF.

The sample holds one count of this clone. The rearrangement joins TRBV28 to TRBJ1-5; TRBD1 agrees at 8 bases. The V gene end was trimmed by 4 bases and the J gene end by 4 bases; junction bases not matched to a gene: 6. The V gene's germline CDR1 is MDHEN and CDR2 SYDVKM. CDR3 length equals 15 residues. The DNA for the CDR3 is TGTGCCAGCAGTTCCCAGGGGGCCGGGAATCAGCCCCAGCATTTT. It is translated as CASSSQGAGNQPQHF.

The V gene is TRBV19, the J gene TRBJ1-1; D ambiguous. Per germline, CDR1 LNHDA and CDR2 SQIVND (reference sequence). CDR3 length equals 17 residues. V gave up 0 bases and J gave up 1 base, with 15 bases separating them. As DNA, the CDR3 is TGTGCCAGTAGTATAGAGGGCAGTAAATGGTCGAACACTGAAGCTTTCTTT. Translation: CASSIEGSKWSNTEAFF.

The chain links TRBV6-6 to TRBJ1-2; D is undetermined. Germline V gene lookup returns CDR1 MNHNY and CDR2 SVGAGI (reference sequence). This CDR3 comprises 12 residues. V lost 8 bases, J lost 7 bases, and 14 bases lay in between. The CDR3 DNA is TGTGCCAGCGGTCTGTGGATGGCTGGCTACACCTTC. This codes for CASGLWMAGYTF.

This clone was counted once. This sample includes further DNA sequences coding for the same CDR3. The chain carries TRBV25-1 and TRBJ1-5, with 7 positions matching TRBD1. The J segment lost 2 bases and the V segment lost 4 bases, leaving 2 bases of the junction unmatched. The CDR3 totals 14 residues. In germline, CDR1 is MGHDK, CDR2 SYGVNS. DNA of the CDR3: TGTGCCAGCAGTGGGGGGACAGGCAATCAGCCCCAGCATTTT. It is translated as CASSGGTGNQPQHF. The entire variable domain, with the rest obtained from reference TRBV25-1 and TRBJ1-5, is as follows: EADIYQTPRYLVIGTGKKITLECSQTMGHDKMYWYQQDPGMELHLIHYSYGVNSTEKGDLSSESTVSRIRTEHFPLTLESARPSHTSQYLCASSGGTGNQPQHFGDGTRLSIL.

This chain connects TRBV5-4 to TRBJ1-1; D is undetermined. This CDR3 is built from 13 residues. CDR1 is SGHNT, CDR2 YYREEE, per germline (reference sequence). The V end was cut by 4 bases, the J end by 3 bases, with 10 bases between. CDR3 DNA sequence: TGTGCCAGCAGCACGGTAGACGACACTGAAGCTTTCTTT. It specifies CASSTVDDTEAFF.

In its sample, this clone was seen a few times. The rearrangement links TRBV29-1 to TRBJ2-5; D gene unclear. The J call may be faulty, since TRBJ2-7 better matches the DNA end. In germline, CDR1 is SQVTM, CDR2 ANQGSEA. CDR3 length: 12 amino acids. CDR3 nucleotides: TGCAGCGCCCGGTCCGACTCCTACGAGCAGTACTTC. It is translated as CSARSDSYEQYF.

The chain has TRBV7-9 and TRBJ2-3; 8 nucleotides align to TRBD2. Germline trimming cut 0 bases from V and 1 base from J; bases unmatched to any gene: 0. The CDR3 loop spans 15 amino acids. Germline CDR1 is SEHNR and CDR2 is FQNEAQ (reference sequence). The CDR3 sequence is CASSLASGGTDTQYF. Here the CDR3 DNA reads TGTGCCAGCAGCTTAGCTAGCGGGGGCACAGATACGCAGTATTTT.

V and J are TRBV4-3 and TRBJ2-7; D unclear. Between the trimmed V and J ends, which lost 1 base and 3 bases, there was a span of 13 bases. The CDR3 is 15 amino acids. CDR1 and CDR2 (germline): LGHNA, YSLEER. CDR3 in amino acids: CASSQAPGPVYEQYF. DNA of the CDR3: TGCGCCAGCAGCCAAGCCCCAGGTCCGGTCTACGAGCAGTACTTC.

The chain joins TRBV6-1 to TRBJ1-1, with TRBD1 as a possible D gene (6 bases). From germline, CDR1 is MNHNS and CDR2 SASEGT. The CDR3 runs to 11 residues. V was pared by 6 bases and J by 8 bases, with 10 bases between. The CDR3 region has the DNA TGTGCCAGCAGAAGGACAGAGGAAGCTTTCTTT. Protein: CASRRTEEAFF.

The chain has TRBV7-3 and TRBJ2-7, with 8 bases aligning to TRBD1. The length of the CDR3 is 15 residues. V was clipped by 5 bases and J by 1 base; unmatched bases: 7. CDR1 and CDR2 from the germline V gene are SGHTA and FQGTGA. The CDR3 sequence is CASSAGGADSYEQYF. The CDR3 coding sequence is TGTGCCAGCAGCGCAGGGGGCGCAGATTCCTACGAGCAGTACTTC.

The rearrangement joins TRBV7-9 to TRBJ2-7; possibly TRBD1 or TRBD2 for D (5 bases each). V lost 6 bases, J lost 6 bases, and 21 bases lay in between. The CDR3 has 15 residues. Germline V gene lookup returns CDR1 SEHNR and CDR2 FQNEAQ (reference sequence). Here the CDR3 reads CASSRDGGLSREQYF. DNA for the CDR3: TGTGCCAGCAGTCGGGACGGAGGTCTCAGCCGCGAGCAGTACTTC.

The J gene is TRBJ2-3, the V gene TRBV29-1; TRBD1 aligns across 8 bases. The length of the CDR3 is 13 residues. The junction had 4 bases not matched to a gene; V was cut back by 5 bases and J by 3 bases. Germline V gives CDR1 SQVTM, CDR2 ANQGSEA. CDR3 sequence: CSVTGQGTDTQYF. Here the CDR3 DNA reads TGCAGCGTTACCGGACAGGGAACAGATACGCAGTATTTT.

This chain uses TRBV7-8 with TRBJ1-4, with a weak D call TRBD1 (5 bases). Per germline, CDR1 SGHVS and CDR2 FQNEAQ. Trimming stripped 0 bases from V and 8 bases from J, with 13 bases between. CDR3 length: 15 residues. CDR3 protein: CASSLAEGRDEKLFF. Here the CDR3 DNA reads TGTGCCAGCAGCTTAGCGGAGGGAAGGGACGAAAAACTGTTTTTT.

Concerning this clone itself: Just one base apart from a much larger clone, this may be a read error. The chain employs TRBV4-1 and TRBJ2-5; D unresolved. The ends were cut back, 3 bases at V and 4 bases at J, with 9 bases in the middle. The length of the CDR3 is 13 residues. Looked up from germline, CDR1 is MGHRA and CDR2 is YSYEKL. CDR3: CASSQGWGETQYF. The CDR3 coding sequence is TGCGCCAGCAGCCAGGGATGGGGAGAGACCCAGTACTTC.

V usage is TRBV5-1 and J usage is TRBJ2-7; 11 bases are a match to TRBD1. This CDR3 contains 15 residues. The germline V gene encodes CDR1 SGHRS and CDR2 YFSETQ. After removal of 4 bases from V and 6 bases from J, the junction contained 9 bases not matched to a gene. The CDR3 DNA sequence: TGCGCCAGCAGCGGTGGGACAGGGGGTTCCAGCGAGCAGTACTTC. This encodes CASSGGTGGSSEQYF.

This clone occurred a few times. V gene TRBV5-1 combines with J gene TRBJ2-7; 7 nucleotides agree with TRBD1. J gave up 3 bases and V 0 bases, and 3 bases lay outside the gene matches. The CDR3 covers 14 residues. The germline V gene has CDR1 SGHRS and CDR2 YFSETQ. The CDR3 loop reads CASSLEGAGYEQYF. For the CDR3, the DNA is TGCGCCAGCAGCTTGGAGGGGGCGGGCTACGAGCAGTACTTC.

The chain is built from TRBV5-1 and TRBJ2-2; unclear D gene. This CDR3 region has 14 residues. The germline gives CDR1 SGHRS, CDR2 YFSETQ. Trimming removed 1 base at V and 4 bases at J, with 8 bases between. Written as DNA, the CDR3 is TGCGCCAGCAGCTTGACCCAGAGCACCGGGGAGCTGTTTTTT. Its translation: CASSLTQSTGELFF.

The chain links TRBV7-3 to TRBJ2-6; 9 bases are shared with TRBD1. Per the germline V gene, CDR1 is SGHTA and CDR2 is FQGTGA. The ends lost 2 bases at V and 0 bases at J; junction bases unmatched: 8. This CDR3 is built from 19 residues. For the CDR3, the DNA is TGTGCCAGCAGCTTACTGGGACAGGGAGCCCCCTCTGGGGCCAACGTCCTGACTTTC. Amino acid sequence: CASSLLGQGAPSGANVLTF.